This TCR beta chain was documented in a study of PD-1 blockade in classical Hodgkin lymphoma. In the study overall: Each patient was given nivolumab 3 mg/kg through a vein every 2 weeks. Study-level findings and limits: The repertoire differences lack a defined cause, possibly disease activity or prior therapy. Healthy donors reportedly exceeded newly diagnosed patients in baseline TCR diversity.

Data came from immunoSEQ multiplex PCR; TCRdb stores just in-frame clones and leaves some out. This sample has about 42,000 clones, with around two thirds found just once. Comment on this clone: Its target is not known.

Trimming cost V 5 bases and J 1 base; bases outside gene matches: 13. CDR1 and CDR2 (germline): SGHAT, FQNNGV. This CDR3 region has 17 residues. All patients experienced relapse after autologous stem cell transplantation, and brentuximab vedotin exposure was variable. Best responses fell into complete response, partial response or progressive disease. The starting material was peripheral blood mononuclear cells (PBMCs), obtained at baseline. The sequence came from a human donor with classical Hodgkin lymphoma. J is TRBJ1-1 and V is TRBV11-2; 7 bases align to TRBD1. CDR3 sequence (DNA): TGTGCCAGCAGCCCGGGAAGGGGGCCGAGGGGGAACACTGAAGCTTTCTTT. Its protein is CASSPGRGPRGNTEAFF.